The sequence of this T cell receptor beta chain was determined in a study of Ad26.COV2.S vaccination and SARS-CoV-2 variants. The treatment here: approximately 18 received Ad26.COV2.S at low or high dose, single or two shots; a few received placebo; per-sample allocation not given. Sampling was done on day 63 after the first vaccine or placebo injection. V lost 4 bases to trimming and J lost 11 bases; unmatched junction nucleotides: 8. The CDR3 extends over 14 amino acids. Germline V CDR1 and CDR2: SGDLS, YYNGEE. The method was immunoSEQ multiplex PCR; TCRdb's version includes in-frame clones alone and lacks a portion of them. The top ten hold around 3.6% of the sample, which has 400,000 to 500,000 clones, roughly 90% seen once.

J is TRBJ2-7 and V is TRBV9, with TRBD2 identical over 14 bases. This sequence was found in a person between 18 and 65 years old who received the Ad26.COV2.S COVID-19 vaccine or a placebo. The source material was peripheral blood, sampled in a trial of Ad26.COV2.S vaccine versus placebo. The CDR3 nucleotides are TGTGCCAGCAGCTTGGGACTAGCGGGGGCCAGCAAGTACTTC. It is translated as CASSLGLAGASKYF. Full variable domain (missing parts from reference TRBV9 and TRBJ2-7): DSGVTQTPKHLITATGQRVTLRCSPRSGDLSVYWYQQSLDQGLQFLIQYYNGEERAKGNILERFSAQQFPDLHSELNLSSLELGDSALYFCASSLGLAGASKYFGPGTRLTVT.